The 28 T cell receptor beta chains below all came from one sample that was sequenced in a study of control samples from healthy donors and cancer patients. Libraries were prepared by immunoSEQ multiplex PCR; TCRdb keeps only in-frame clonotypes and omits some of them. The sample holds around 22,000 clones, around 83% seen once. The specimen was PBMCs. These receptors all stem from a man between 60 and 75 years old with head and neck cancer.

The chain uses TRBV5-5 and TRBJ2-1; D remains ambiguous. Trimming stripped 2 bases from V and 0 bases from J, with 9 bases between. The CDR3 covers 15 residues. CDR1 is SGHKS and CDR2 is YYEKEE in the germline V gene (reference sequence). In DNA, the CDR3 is TGTGCCAGCAGCTTATTAGGTGGCTCCTACAATGAGCAGTTCTTC. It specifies CASSLLGGSYNEQFF.

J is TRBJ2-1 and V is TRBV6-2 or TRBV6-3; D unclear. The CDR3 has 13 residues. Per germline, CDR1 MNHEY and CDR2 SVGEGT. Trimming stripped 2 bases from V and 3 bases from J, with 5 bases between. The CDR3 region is CASSYRVYNEQFF. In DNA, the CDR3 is TGTGCCAGCAGTTACCGCGTCTACAATGAGCAGTTCTTC.

The CDR3 sequence is CASSQDSGGLTDTQYF. DNA of the CDR3: TGCGCCAGCAGCCAAGATTCTGGAGGGCTAACAGATACGCAGTATTTT. The gene calls are TRBV4-3 and TRBJ2-3; perhaps TRBD2 as D (6 bases). CDR3 length: 16 amino acids. Germline V gives CDR1 LGHNA, CDR2 YSLEER. V lost 0 bases to trimming and J lost 3 bases, with 13 bases between them.

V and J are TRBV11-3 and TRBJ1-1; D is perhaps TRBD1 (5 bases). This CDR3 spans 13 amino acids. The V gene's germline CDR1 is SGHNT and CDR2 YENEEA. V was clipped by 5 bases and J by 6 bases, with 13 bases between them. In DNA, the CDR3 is TGTGCCAGCAGCCCCAGGGAAGGCGCTGAAGCTTTCTTT. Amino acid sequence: CASSPREGAEAFF.

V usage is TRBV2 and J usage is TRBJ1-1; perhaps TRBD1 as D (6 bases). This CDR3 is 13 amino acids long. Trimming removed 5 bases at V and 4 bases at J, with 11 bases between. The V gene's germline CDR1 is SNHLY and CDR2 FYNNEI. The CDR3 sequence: CASSTAGATEAFF. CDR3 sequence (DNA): TGTGCCAGCAGTACGGCGGGGGCCACTGAAGCTTTCTTT.

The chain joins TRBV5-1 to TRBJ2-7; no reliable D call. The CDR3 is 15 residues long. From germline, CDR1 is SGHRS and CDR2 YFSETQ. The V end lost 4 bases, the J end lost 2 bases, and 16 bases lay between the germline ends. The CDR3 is CASSPTPSSTYEQYF. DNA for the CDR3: TGCGCCAGCAGCCCTACACCCTCCTCTACCTACGAGCAGTACTTC.

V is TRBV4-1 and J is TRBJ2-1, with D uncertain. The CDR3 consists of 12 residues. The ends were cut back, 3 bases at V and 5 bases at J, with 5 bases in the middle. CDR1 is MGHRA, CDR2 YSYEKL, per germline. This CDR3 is CASSHQNNEQFF. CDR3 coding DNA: TGCGCCAGCAGCCACCAGAACAATGAGCAGTTCTTC.

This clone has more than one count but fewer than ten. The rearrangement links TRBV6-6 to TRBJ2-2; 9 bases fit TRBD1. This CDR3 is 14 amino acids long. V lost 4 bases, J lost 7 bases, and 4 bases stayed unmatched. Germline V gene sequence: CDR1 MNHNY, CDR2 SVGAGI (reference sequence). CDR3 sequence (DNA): TGTGCCAGCAGTTCGGGACAGGGTCTCGGGGAGCTGTTTTTT. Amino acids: CASSSGQGLGELFF.

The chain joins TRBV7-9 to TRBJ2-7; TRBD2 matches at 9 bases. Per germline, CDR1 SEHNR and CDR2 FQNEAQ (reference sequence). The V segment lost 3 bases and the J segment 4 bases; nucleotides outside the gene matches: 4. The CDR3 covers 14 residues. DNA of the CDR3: TGTGCCAGCAGCTTGGGGACTAGCTCGTACGAGCAGTACTTC. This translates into CASSLGTSSYEQYF. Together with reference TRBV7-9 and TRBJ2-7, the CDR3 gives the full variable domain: DTGVSQNPRHKITKRGQNVTFRCDPISEHNRLYWYRQTLGQGPEFLTYFQNEAQLEKSRLLSDRFSAERPKGSFSTLEIQRTEQGDSAMYLCASSLGTSSYEQYFGPGTRLTVT.

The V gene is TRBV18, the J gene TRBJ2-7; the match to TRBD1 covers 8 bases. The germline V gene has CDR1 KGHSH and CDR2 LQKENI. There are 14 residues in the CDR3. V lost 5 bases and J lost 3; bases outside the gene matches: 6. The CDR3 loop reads CASSIGQGYYEQYF. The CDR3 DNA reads TGTGCCAGCTCAATAGGACAGGGCTACTACGAGCAGTACTTC.

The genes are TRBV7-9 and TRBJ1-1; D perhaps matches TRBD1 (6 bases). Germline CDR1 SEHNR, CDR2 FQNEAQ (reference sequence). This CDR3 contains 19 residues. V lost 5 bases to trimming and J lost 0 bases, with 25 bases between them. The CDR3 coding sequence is TGTGCCAGCAGCCTCTCGAACAGGGTCGTGGATAACATGAACACTGAAGCTTTCTTT. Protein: CASSLSNRVVDNMNTEAFF.

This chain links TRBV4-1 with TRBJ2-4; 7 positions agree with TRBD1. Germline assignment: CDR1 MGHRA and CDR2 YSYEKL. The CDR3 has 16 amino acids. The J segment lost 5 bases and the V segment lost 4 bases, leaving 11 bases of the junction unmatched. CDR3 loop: CASSPGQAILQNIQYF. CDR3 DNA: TGCGCCAGCAGCCCTGGACAGGCGATCCTTCAAAACATTCAGTACTTC.

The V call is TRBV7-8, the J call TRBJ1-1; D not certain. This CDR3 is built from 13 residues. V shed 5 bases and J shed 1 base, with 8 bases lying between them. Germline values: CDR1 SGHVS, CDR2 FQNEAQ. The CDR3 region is CASSAYRNTEAFF. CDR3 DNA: TGTGCCAGCAGCGCCTACAGGAACACTGAAGCTTTCTTT.

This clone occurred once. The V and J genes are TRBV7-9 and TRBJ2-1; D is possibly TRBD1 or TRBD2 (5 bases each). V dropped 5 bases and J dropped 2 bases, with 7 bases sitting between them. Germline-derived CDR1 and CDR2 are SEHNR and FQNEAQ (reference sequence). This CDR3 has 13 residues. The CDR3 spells CASSPGPYNEQFF. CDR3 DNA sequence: TGTGCCAGCAGCCCGGGACCCTACAATGAGCAGTTCTTC.

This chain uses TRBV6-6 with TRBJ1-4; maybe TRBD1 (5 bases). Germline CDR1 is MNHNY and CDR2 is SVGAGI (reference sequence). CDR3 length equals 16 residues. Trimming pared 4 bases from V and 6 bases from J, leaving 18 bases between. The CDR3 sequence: CASSSPRGGSYEKLFF. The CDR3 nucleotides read TGTGCCAGCAGTTCACCTAGGGGAGGGAGTTATGAAAAACTGTTTTTT.

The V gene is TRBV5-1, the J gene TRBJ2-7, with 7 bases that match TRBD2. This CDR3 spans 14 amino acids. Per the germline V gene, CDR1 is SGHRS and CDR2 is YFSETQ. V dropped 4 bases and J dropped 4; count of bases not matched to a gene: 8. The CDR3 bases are TGCGCCAGCAGCCCAAGGGAGGGGAGGTACGAGCAGTACTTC. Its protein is CASSPREGRYEQYF.

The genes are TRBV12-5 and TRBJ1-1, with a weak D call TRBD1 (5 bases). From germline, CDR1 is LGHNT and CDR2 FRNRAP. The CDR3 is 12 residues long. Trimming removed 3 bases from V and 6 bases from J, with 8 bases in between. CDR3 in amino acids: CASGFGGAEAFF. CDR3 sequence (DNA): TGTGCTAGTGGTTTTGGGGGGGCTGAAGCTTTCTTT.

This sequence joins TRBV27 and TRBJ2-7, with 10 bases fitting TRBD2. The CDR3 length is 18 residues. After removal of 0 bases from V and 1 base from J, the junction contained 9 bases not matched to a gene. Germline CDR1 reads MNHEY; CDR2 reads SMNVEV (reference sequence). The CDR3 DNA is TGTGCCAGCAGTTTATCGGTTCGGGCTAGCGGGAGATCCTACGAGCAGTACTTC. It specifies CASSLSVRASGRSYEQYF.

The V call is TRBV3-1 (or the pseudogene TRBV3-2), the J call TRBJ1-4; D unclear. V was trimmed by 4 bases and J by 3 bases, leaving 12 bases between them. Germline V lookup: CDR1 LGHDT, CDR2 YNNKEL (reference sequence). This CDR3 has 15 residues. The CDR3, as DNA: TGTGCCAGCAGCCTAGGAACCTCCTCTAATGAAAAACTGTTTTTT. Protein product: CASSLGTSSNEKLFF.

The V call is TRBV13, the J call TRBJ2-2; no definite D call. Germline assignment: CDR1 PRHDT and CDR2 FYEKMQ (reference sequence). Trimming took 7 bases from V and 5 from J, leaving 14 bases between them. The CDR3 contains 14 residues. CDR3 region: CASTHSLQTGELFF. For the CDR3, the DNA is TGTGCCAGCACCCACAGTCTACAGACCGGGGAGCTGTTTTTT.

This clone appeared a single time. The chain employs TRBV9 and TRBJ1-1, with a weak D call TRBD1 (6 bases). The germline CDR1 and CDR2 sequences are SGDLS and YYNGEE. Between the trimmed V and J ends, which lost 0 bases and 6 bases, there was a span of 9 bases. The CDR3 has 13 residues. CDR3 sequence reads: CASSVDRAAEAFF. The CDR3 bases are TGTGCCAGCAGCGTAGACAGGGCGGCTGAAGCTTTCTTT.

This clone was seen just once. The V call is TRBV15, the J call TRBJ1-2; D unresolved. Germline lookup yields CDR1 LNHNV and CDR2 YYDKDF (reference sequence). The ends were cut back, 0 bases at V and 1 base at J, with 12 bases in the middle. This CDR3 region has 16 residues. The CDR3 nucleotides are TGTGCCACCAGCAGAGATGGCGGGCGAAGTAACTATGGCTACACCTTC. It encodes CATSRDGGRSNYGYTF.

As DNA, the CDR3 is TGTGCCAGCAGCCAAGGACCGGCGCCGATATACGAGCAGTACTTC. It codes for CASSQGPAPIYEQYF. The V call is TRBV14, the J call TRBJ2-7; no reliable D call. The CDR3 contains 15 residues. Trimming left V 1 base short and J 4 bases short, with 14 bases between. The V gene's germline CDR1 is SGHDN and CDR2 FVKESK. The full variable domain, its missing parts supplied by reference TRBV14 and TRBJ2-7, is EAGVTQFPSHSVIEKGQTVTLRCDPISGHDNLYWYRRVMGKEIKFLLHFVKESKQDESGMPNNRFLAERTGGTYSTLKVQPAELEDSGVYFCASSQGPAPIYEQYFGPGTRLTVT.

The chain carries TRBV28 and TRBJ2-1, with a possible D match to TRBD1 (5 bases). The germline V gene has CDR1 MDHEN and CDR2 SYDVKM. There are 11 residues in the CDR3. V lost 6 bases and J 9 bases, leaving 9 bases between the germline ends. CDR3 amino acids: CASRARGEQFF. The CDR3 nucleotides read TGTGCCAGCAGAGCAAGGGGTGAGCAGTTCTTC.

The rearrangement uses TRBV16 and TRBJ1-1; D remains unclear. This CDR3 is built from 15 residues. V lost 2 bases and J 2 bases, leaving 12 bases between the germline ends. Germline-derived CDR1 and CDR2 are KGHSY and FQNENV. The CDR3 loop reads CASSQGPPSNTEAFF. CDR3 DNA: TGTGCCAGCAGCCAAGGCCCCCCTTCTAACACTGAAGCTTTCTTT.

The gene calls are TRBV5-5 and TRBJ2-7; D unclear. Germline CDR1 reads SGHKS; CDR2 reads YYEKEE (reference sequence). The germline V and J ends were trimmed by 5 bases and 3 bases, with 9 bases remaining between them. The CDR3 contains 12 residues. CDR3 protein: CASSHSSYEQYF. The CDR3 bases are TGTGCCAGCAGTCACTCTAGCTACGAGCAGTACTTC.

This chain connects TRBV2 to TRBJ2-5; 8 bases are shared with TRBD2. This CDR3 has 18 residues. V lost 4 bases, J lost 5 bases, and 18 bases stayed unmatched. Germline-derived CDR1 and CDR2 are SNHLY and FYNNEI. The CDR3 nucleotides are TGTGCCAGCAGTGGCGGGACTAGTCGGGTCGTGGTCGCGGAGACCCAGTACTTC. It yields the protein CASSGGTSRVVVAETQYF.

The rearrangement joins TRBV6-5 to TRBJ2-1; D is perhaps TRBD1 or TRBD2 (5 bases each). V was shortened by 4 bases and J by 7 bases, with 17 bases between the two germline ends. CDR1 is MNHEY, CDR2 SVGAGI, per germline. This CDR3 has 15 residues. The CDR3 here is CASSSRQGWGNEQFF. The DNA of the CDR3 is TGTGCCAGCAGTTCTCGCCAGGGTTGGGGGAATGAGCAGTTCTTC.